This T cell receptor (beta chain) was observed in a study of blood T cell repertoires in COVID-19. Overall study context: In each case, the material was cDNA or gDNA derived from T cells, B-cell-depleted T cells, or PBMCs.

Germline CDR1 GTSNPN, CDR2 SVGIG (reference sequence). V shed 1 base, J shed 7 bases, and the junction held 13 bases outside the gene matches. The CDR3 length is 15 residues. Source study methods: By means of reference gene primer amplification, nucleated cell counts were estimated. Assay: immunoSEQ multiplex PCR; the TCRdb copy retains only in-frame clones and omits some. V, J and clone size were drawn from that table, and D and trimming were deduced from the DNA. The top ten clones hold about 7.4% of a sample with tens of thousands of clones, more than 75% of them seen once. This clone appeared a single time.

The TCR sequence derives from a human donor with active COVID-19. The donor label of this sample is uncertain. Sequenced input: peripheral blood. The rearrangement joins TRBV30 to TRBJ2-7; TRBD1 aligns across 7 bases. CDR3 loop: CAWSGRGTGVGEQYF. For the CDR3, the DNA is TGTGCCTGGAGTGGAAGGGGAACAGGGGTGGGGGAGCAGTACTTC.